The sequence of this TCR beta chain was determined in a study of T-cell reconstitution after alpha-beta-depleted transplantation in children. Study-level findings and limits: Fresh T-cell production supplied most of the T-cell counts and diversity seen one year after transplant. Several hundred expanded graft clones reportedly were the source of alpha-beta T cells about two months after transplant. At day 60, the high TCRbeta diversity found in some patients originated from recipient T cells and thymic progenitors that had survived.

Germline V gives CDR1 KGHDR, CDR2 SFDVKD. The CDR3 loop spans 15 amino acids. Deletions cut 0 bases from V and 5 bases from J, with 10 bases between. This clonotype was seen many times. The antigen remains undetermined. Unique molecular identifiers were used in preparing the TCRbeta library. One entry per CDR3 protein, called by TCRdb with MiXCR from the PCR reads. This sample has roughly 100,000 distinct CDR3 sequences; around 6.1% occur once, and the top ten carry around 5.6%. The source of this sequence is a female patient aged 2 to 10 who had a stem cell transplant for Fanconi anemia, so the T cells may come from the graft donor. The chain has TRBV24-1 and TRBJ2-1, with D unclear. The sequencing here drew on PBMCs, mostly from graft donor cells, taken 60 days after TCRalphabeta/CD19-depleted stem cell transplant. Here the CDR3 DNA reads TGTGCCACCAGTGATTTGTGGGGAACCAACAATGAGCAGTTCTTC. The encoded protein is CATSDLWGTNNEQFF.